This TCR beta chain derives from a study of CD4 T cells in relation to SARS-CoV-2 and coronaviruses. Study findings and constraints: Crossreactivity was assessed only for spike protein, not other viral proteins.

Generated by immunoSEQ multiplex PCR, the TCRdb table keeps only in-frame clones and is missing some. The sample records roughly 25,000 clones, 75% to 85% being singletons. V was clipped by 1 base and J by 6 bases, with 12 bases between them. From germline, CDR1 is LGHDT and CDR2 YNNKEL (reference sequence). The CDR3 spans 14 residues. The unexposed donors gave CD4+ T cells in about 2010-2019, prior to COVID-19. The cells were cultured for about ten days before CD4+ T cells were isolated. The table lists this clone with a count of one. Its antigen remains unknown. The sequenced sample consisted of CD4+ T cells from PBMCs, cultured in vitro. This receptor was obtained from a human donor in good health. This chain joins TRBV3-1 (or the pseudogene TRBV3-2) and TRBJ1-1; D might be TRBD1 (5 bases). Here the CDR3 reads CASSQGGGLAEAFF. CDR3 DNA: TGTGCCAGCAGCCAAGGGGGGGGTTTGGCTGAAGCTTTCTTT.